The sequence of this T cell receptor (beta chain) was determined in a study of blood T cell repertoires in COVID-19. As for the study in general: Italy, Spain and the United States were the sources of the convalescent and acute COVID-19 samples. In each case, the material was cDNA or gDNA derived from T cells, B-cell-depleted T cells, or PBMCs.

Generated by immunoSEQ multiplex PCR, the TCRdb table keeps only in-frame clones and is missing some. The data contain over 200,000 clones, roughly 88% of them singletons. Individuals drawn from 24 US areas were about 18 to 90 years old. This CDR3 is 15 amino acids long. Germline CDR1 and CDR2: SGDLS and YYNGEE. The V end lost 3 bases, the J end lost 0 bases, and 9 bases lay between the germline ends. The chain is built from TRBV9 and TRBJ1-4; possible D gene TRBD1, 5 bases. Sequencing was carried out using PBMCs or T cells enriched from blood (not recorded which). The origin of this receptor is a woman aged 50 to 65 who had recovered from COVID-19. CDR3 nucleotide sequence: TGTGCCAGCAGCGATGGGGGGACAACTAATGAAAAACTGTTTTTT. Translating gives CASSDGGTTNEKLFF.